The entry below gives a single TCR beta chain sequence along with its context. The antigen is unknown. CDR3 length: 16 amino acids. The sample is drawn from a study of T-cell memory formation after mild COVID-19. Turning to the study itself: TCR clusters were mostly confined to one donor each. Whole-study findings and limits: CD4/CD8 balance characterized clones contracting day 15 to 85, and CD4+ skew characterized later expanders.

TCRdb recomputed calls from the 5' RACE reads with MiXCR, one row per CDR3 protein. The sample shows 350,000 to 450,000 distinct CDR3 sequences, 25% to 30% of them seen only once. The receptor was isolated from an adult woman who had mild COVID-19 (a few samples of this study predate the infection). Cell type and time point are not known. The genes are TRBV12-1 and TRBJ2-7. TRBV12-1 is reported as a pseudogene. Sequenced sample: PBMCs or a T cell subset sorted from them (not recorded which). The CDR3 reads CASSFLNRQGPYEQYF. CDR3 in DNA: TGTGCCAGCAGCTTCCTAAATAGACAGGGCCCCTACGAGCAGTACTTC.